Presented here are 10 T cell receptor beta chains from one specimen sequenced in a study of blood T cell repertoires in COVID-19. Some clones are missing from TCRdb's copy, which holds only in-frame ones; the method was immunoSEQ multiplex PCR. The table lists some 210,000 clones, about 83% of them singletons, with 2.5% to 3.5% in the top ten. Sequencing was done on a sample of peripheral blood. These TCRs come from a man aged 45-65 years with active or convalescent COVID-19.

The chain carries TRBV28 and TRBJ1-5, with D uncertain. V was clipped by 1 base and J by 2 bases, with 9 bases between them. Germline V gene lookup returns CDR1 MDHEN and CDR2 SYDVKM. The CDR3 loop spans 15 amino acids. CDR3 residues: CASSLYSGGNQPQHF. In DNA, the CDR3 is TGTGCCAGCAGTTTATATTCCGGAGGCAATCAGCCCCAGCATTTT.

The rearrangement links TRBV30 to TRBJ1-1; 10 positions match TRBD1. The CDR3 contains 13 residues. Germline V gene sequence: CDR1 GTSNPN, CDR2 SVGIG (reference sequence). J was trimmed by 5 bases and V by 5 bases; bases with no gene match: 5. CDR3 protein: CAWGGQGTTEAFF. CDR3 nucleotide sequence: TGTGCCTGGGGGGGACAGGGGACGACTGAAGCTTTCTTT.

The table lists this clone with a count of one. CDR3 DNA sequence: TGTGCCAGCAGTTACTCGGCTAGCGGCTTCTACGAGCAGTACTTC. The encoded protein is CASSYSASGFYEQYF. The rearrangement links TRBV6-5 to TRBJ2-7; TRBD2 matches 7 bases. The CDR3 covers 15 residues. V was clipped by 0 bases and J by 3 bases; unmatched bases: 5. Germline values: CDR1 MNHEY, CDR2 SVGAGI.

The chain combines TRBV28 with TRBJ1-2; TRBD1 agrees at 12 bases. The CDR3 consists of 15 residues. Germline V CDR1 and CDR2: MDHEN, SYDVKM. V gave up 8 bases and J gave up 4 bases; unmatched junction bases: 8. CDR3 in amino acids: CASRDRGRLGYGYTF. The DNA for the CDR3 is TGTGCCAGCCGGGACAGGGGGCGCCTAGGCTATGGCTACACCTTC.

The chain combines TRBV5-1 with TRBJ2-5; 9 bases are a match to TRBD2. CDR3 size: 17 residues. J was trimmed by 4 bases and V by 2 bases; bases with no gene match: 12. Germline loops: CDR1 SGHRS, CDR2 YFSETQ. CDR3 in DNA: TGCGCCAGCAGCTTATCCGGGACTAGCAATGCCCCAGAGACCCAGTACTTC. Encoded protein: CASSLSGTSNAPETQYF.

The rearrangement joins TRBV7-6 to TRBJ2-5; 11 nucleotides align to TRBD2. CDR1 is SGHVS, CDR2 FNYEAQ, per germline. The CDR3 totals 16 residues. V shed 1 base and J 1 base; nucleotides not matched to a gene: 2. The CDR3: CASSLEGLAAQETQYF. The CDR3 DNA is TGTGCCAGCAGCTTAGAGGGACTAGCGGCCCAAGAGACCCAGTACTTC.

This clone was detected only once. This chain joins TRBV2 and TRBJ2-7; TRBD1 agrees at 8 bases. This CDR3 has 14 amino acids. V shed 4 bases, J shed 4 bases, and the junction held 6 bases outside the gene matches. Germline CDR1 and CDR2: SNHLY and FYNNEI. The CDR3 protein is CASSVDRARYEQYF. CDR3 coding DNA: TGTGCCAGCAGTGTGGACAGGGCTAGATACGAGCAGTACTTC.

In DNA form, the CDR3 reads TGTGCCAGTAGTATGACTAGCTTGGGGGAGCTGTTTTTT. This translates into CASSMTSLGELFF. The rearrangement uses TRBV19 and TRBJ2-2; 7 positions match TRBD2. There are 13 residues in the CDR3. The V segment lost 3 bases and the J segment 8 bases; nucleotides outside the gene matches: 3. CDR1 is LNHDA and CDR2 is SQIVND in the germline V gene (reference sequence).

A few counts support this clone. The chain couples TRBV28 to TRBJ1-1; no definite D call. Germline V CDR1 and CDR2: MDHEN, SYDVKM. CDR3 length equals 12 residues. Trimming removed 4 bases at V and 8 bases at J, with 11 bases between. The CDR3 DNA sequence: TGTGCCAGCAGTTCCATAGGCAGGGAAGCTTTCTTT. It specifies CASSSIGREAFF.

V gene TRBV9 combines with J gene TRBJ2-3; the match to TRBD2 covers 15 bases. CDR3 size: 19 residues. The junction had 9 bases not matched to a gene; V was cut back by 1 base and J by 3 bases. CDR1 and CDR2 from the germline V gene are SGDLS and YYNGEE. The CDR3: CASSVQGLAGGPATDTQYF. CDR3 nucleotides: TGTGCCAGCAGCGTACAAGGACTAGCGGGGGGGCCAGCAACAGATACGCAGTATTTT.